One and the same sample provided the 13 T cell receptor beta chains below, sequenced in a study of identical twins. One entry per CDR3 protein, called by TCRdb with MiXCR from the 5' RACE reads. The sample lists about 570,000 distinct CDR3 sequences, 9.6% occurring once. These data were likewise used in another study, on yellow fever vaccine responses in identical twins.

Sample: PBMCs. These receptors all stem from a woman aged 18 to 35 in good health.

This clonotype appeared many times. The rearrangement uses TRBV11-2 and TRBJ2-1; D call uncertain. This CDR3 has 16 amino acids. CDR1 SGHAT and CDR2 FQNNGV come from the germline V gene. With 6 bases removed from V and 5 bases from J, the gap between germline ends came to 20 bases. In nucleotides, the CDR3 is TGTGCCAGCAGGGATAGCATTGGTCTTAGAGACAATGAGCAGTTCTTC. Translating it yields CASRDSIGLRDNEQFF. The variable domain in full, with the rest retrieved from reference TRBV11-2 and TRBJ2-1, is EAGVAQSPRYKIIEKRQSVAFWCNPISGHATLYWYQQILGQGPKLLIQFQNNGVVDDSQLPKDRFSAERLKGVDSTLKIQPAKLEDSAVYLCASRDSIGLRDNEQFFGPGTRLTVL.

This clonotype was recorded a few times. CDR3 nucleotides: TGTGCCTGCTCCACACTAGCGGACCGAAGCACAGATACGCAGTATTTT. It translates to CACSTLADRSTDTQYF. The V and J genes are TRBV28 and TRBJ2-3; 8 positions match TRBD2. The germline CDR1 and CDR2 sequences are MDHEN and SYDVKM. The CDR3 runs to 16 residues. V lost 11 bases, J lost 0 bases, and 13 bases stayed unmatched.

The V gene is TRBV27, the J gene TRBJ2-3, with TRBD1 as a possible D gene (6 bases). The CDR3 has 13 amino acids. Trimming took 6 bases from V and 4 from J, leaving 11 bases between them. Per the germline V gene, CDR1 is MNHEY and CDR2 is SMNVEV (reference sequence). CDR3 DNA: TGTGCCAGCAGATCAGGGGCTGCAGATACGCAGTATTTT. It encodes CASRSGAADTQYF.

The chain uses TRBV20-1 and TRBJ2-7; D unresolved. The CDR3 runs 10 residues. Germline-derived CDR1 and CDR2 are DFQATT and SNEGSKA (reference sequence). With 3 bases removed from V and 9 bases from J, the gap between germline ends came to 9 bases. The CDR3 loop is CSASGYGQYF. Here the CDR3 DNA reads TGCAGTGCTAGCGGGTATGGGCAGTACTTC.

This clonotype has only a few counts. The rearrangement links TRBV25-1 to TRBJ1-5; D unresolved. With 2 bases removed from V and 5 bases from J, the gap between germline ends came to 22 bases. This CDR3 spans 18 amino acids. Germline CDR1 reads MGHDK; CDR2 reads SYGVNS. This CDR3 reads CASSERQGIPIRHQPQHF. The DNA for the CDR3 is TGTGCCAGCAGTGAACGTCAAGGGATCCCGATCCGGCATCAGCCCCAGCATTTT.

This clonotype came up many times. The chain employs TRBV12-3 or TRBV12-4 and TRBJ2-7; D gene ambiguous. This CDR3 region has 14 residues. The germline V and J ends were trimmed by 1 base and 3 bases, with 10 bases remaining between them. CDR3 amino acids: CASSLDGVDYEQYF. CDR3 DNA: TGTGCCAGCAGTTTAGATGGCGTAGACTACGAGCAGTACTTC.

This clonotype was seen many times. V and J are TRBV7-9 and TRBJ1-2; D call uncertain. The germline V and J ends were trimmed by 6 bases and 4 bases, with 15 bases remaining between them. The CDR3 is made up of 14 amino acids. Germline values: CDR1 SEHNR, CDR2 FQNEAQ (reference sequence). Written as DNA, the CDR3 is TGTGCCAGCAGTTTGAGACCGGATTCCTATGGCTACACCTTC. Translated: CASSLRPDSYGYTF.

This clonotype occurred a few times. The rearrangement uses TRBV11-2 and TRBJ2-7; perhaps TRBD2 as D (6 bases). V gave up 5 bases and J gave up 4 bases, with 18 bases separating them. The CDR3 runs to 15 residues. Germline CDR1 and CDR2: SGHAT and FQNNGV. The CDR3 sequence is CASSPTGTPSYEQYF. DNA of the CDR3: TGTGCCAGCAGCCCTACCGGGACTCCCAGTTACGAGCAGTACTTC.

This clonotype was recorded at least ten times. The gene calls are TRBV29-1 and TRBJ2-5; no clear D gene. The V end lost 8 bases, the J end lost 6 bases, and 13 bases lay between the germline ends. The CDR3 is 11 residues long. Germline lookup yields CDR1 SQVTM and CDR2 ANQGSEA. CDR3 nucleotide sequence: TGCAGCCTTTGGGGTGGCCAGACCCAGTACTTC. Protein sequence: CSLWGGQTQYF. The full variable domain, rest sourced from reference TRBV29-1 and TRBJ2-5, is SAVISQKPSRDICQRGTSLTIQCQVDSQVTMMFWYRQQPGQSLTLIATANQGSEATYESGFVIDKFPISRPNLTFSTLTVSNMSPEDSSIYLCSLWGGQTQYFGPGTRLLVL.

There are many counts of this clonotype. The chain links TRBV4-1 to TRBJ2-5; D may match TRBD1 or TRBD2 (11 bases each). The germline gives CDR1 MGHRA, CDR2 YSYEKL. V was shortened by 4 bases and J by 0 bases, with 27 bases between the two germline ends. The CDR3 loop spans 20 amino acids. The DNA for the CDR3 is TGCGCCAGCAGCCCGGACAGGGGGCGACTAGCGGGATCGTACCAAGAGACCCAGTACTTC. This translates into CASSPDRGRLAGSYQETQYF.

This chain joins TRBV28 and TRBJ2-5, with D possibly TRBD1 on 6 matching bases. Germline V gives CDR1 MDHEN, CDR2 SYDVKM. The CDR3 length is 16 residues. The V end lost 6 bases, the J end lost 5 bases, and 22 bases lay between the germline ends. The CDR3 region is CASRKLTLTGGETQYF. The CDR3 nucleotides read TGTGCCAGCAGGAAACTGACTTTGACAGGCGGGGAGACCCAGTACTTC.

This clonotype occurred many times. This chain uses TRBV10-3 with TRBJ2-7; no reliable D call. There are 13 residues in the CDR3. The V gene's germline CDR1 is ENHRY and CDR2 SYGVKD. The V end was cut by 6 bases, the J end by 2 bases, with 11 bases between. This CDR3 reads CAISPTGAYEQYF. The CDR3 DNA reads TGTGCCATCAGCCCGACTGGGGCCTACGAGCAGTACTTC.

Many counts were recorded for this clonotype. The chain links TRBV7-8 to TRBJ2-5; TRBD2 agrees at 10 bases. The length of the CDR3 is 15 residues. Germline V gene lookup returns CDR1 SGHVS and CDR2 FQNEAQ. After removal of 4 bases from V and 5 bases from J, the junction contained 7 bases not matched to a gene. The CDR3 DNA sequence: TGTGCCAGCAGCTCGATTTCGGGACTAGCGGAGACCCAGTACTTC. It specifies CASSSISGLAETQYF.